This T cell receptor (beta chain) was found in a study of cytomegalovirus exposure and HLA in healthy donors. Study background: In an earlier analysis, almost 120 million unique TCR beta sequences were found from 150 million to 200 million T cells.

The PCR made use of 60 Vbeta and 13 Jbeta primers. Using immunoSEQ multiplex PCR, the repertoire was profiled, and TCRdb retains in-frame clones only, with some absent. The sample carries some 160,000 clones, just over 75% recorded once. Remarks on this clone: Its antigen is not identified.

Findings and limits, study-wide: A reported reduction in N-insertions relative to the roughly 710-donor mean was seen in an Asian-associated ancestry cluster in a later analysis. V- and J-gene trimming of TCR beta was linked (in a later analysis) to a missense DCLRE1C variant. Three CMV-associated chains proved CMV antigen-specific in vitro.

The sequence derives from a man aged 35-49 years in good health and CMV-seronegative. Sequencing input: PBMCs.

The CDR3 sequence is CASSTLGGLSGNTIYF. The CDR3, as DNA: TGTGCCAGCAGCACACTCGGGGGTTTATCTGGAAACACCATATATTTT. V usage is TRBV11-2 and J usage is TRBJ1-3; perhaps TRBD1 as D (5 bases). This CDR3 region has 16 residues. Germline CDR1 and CDR2: SGHAT and FQNNGV. Trimming cost V 5 bases and J 1 base, with 15 bases left between them. The full variable domain, rest sourced from reference TRBV11-2 and TRBJ1-3, is EAGVAQSPRYKIIEKRQSVAFWCNPISGHATLYWYQQILGQGPKLLIQFQNNGVVDDSQLPKDRFSAERLKGVDSTLKIQPAKLEDSAVYLCASSTLGGLSGNTIYFGEGSWLTVV.